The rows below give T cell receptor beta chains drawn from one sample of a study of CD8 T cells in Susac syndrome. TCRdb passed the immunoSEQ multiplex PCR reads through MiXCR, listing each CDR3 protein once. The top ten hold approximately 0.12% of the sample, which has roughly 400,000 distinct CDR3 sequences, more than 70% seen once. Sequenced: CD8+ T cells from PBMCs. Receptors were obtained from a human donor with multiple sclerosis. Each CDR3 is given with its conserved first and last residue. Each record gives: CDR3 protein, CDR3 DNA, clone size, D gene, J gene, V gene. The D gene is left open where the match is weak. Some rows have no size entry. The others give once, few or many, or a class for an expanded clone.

cdr3_aa: CASWGGETNYGYTF; cdr3_nt: TGTGCCAGCTGGGGAGGGGAAACGAACTATGGCTACACCTTC; clone_size: -; d_call: -; j_call: TRBJ1-2; v_call: TRBV5-5
cdr3_aa: CASSLIRQETQYF; cdr3_nt: TGTGCCAGCAGTTTAATTCGGCAAGAGACCCAGTACTTC; clone_size: -; d_call: -; j_call: TRBJ2-5; v_call: TRBV27
cdr3_aa: CASSLFRMENEKLFF; cdr3_nt: TGCGCCAGCAGCTTGTTTAGGATGGAGAATGAAAAACTGTTTTTT; clone_size: -; d_call: -; j_call: TRBJ1-4; v_call: TRBV5-1
cdr3_aa: CASTHREGATNEKLFF; cdr3_nt: TGTGCCAGCACCCACCGGGAGGGGGCGACTAATGAAAAACTGTTTTTT; clone_size: -; d_call: TRBD1; j_call: TRBJ1-4; v_call: TRBV2
cdr3_aa: CASSLLATGDMNEQFF; cdr3_nt: TGTGCCAGCAGTCTCCTGGCGACTGGGGATATGAATGAGCAGTTCTTC; clone_size: -; d_call: -; j_call: TRBJ2-1; v_call: TRBV12-3/TRBV12-4
cdr3_aa: CASSLSAPGQGGYTF; cdr3_nt: TGTGCCAGCAGTTTGTCGGCTCCCGGGCAGGGTGGCTACACCTTC; clone_size: -; d_call: -; j_call: TRBJ1-2; v_call: TRBV12-3/TRBV12-4
cdr3_aa: CSARDNPGADYEQYF; cdr3_nt: TGCAGTGCTAGAGATAACCCGGGAGCTGACTACGAGCAGTACTTC; clone_size: -; d_call: -; j_call: TRBJ2-7; v_call: TRBV20-1
cdr3_aa: CASSPGSGLAAGELFF; cdr3_nt: TGTGCCAGCAGCCCTGGGTCGGGACTAGCCGCCGGGGAGCTGTTTTTT; clone_size: -; d_call: TRBD2; j_call: TRBJ2-2; v_call: TRBV12-3/TRBV12-4
cdr3_aa: CASTETHEQFF; cdr3_nt: TGCGCCAGCACCGAGACGCATGAGCAGTTCTTC; clone_size: -; d_call: -; j_call: TRBJ2-1; v_call: TRBV10-2
cdr3_aa: CASSFGLAGTPFNNEQFF; cdr3_nt: TGTGCCAGCAGCTTCGGACTAGCGGGAACCCCCTTTAACAATGAGCAGTTCTTC; clone_size: -; d_call: TRBD2; j_call: TRBJ2-1; v_call: TRBV11-2
cdr3_aa: CASSEEALAGAGSYEQYF; cdr3_nt: TGTGCCAGCAGTGAAGAGGCACTAGCGGGGGCCGGCTCCTACGAGCAGTACTTC; clone_size: once; d_call: TRBD2; j_call: TRBJ2-7; v_call: TRBV2
cdr3_aa: CASSLVELAGARGGHEQYF; cdr3_nt: TGTGCCAGCAGCTTAGTAGAACTAGCGGGAGCCCGAGGAGGCCACGAGCAGTACTTC; clone_size: -; d_call: TRBD2; j_call: TRBJ2-7; v_call: TRBV11-2
cdr3_aa: CASSFIADSYNEQFF; cdr3_nt: TGTGCCAGCAGTTTTATAGCGGATTCCTACAATGAGCAGTTCTTC; clone_size: -; d_call: -; j_call: TRBJ2-1; v_call: TRBV7-9
cdr3_aa: CAISVRDNLMGGYTF; cdr3_nt: TGTGCCATCAGTGTGAGGGACAACCTAATGGGGGGCTACACCTTC; clone_size: once; d_call: -; j_call: TRBJ1-2; v_call: TRBV10-3
cdr3_aa: CASSYSREGYGYTF; cdr3_nt: TGTGCCAGCAGTTATTCCAGGGAGGGATATGGCTACACCTTC; clone_size: -; d_call: -; j_call: TRBJ1-2; v_call: TRBV27
cdr3_aa: CASSGLGQGESYEQYF; cdr3_nt: TGCGCCAGCAGCGGCTTGGGACAGGGAGAGTCCTACGAGCAGTACTTC; clone_size: -; d_call: TRBD1; j_call: TRBJ2-7; v_call: TRBV4-1
cdr3_aa: CSHSYQGAFTEAFF; cdr3_nt: TGCAGTCACTCTTATCAGGGGGCGTTCACTGAAGCTTTCTTT; clone_size: -; d_call: TRBD1; j_call: TRBJ1-1; v_call: TRBV20-1
cdr3_aa: CASSPASGGDENTDTQYF; cdr3_nt: TGCGCCAGCAGCCCCGCTAGCGGGGGGGATGAAAACACAGATACGCAGTATTTT; clone_size: -; d_call: TRBD2; j_call: TRBJ2-3; v_call: TRBV4-1
cdr3_aa: CATSDTWTSNYGYTF; cdr3_nt: TGTGCCACCAGTGACACCTGGACGTCCAACTATGGCTACACCTTC; clone_size: -; d_call: -; j_call: TRBJ1-2; v_call: TRBV24-1
cdr3_aa: CASSLALGTANEKLFF; cdr3_nt: TGTGCCAGCAGCTTAGCGCTAGGGACAGCGAATGAAAAACTGTTTTTT; clone_size: -; d_call: TRBD1; j_call: TRBJ1-4; v_call: TRBV7-9
cdr3_aa: CASSDWGADGYTF; cdr3_nt: TGTGCCAGCAGTGACTGGGGGGCTGATGGCTACACCTTC; clone_size: -; d_call: -; j_call: TRBJ1-2; v_call: TRBV25-1
cdr3_aa: CASSWTSGEEMNTGELFF; cdr3_nt: TGCGCCAGCAGCTGGACTAGCGGGGAAGAGATGAACACCGGGGAGCTGTTTTTT; clone_size: -; d_call: TRBD2; j_call: TRBJ2-2; v_call: TRBV5-1
cdr3_aa: CAWSITSGQEQFF; cdr3_nt: TGTGCCTGGAGTATCACCTCTGGACAAGAGCAGTTCTTC; clone_size: -; d_call: -; j_call: TRBJ2-1; v_call: TRBV30
cdr3_aa: CSVEKGNTEAFF; cdr3_nt: TGCAGCGTTGAGAAGGGCAACACTGAAGCTTTCTTT; clone_size: -; d_call: -; j_call: TRBJ1-1; v_call: TRBV29-1
cdr3_aa: CSVEGPLQETQYF; cdr3_nt: TGCAGCGTTGAAGGGCCACTCCAAGAGACCCAGTACTTC; clone_size: -; d_call: -; j_call: TRBJ2-5; v_call: TRBV29-1
cdr3_aa: CASSLGTFTSGHNEQFF; cdr3_nt: TGTGCCAGCAGTCTCGGAACCTTTACTAGCGGACACAATGAGCAGTTCTTC; clone_size: once; d_call: TRBD2; j_call: TRBJ2-1; v_call: TRBV27
cdr3_aa: CASSDLSGLDTEAFF; cdr3_nt: TGTGCCAGCAGTGATCTATCGGGGTTGGACACTGAAGCTTTCTTT; clone_size: -; d_call: -; j_call: TRBJ1-1; v_call: TRBV2
cdr3_aa: CASSLLAGLTYEQYF; cdr3_nt: TGTGCCAGCAGCTTGTTGGCAGGGCTAACCTACGAGCAGTACTTC; clone_size: -; d_call: -; j_call: TRBJ2-7; v_call: TRBV5-4
cdr3_aa: CASSLGQGAGYGYTF; cdr3_nt: TGTGCCAGCAGCTTGGGACAGGGGGCAGGCTATGGCTACACCTTC; clone_size: -; d_call: TRBD1; j_call: TRBJ1-2; v_call: TRBV5-6
cdr3_aa: CASRLAGTDEQFF; cdr3_nt: TGTGCCAGTAGACTAGCGGGAACCGATGAGCAGTTCTTC; clone_size: -; d_call: TRBD2; j_call: TRBJ2-1; v_call: TRBV14
cdr3_aa: CASSSVSPTFNQPQHF; cdr3_nt: TGTGCCAGCAGTTCTGTAAGCCCAACCTTCAATCAGCCCCAGCATTTT; clone_size: -; d_call: -; j_call: TRBJ1-5; v_call: TRBV27
cdr3_aa: CASSFGQGVTEAFF; cdr3_nt: TGTGCCAGCAGTTTTGGACAGGGGGTGACTGAAGCTTTCTTT; clone_size: -; d_call: TRBD1; j_call: TRBJ1-1; v_call: TRBV28
cdr3_aa: CASSELSGGTQETQYF; cdr3_nt: TGTGCCAGCAGTGAACTGTCGGGAGGGACCCAAGAGACCCAGTACTTC; clone_size: -; d_call: TRBD2; j_call: TRBJ2-5; v_call: TRBV2
cdr3_aa: CASNLHPGQGADTQYF; cdr3_nt: TGTGCCAGCAACCTCCACCCGGGACAGGGGGCAGATACGCAGTATTTT; clone_size: -; d_call: TRBD1; j_call: TRBJ2-3; v_call: TRBV7-9
cdr3_aa: CSARDRGTSSYNEQFF; cdr3_nt: TGCAGTGCTAGAGACAGGGGTACGAGCTCCTACAATGAGCAGTTCTTC; clone_size: once; d_call: -; j_call: TRBJ2-1; v_call: TRBV20-1
cdr3_aa: CASSEYFGGFANTGELFF; cdr3_nt: TGTGCCAGCAGTGAATATTTTGGGGGGTTCGCGAACACCGGGGAGCTGTTTTTT; clone_size: -; d_call: -; j_call: TRBJ2-2; v_call: TRBV25-1
cdr3_aa: CASSPLAVGSSYNEQFF; cdr3_nt: TGCGCCAGCAGTCCCCTAGCGGTAGGGAGCTCCTACAATGAGCAGTTCTTC; clone_size: -; d_call: TRBD2; j_call: TRBJ2-1; v_call: TRBV5-1
cdr3_aa: CASSISETNTGELFF; cdr3_nt: TGTGCCAGTAGTATCAGCGAGACGAACACCGGGGAGCTGTTTTTT; clone_size: few; d_call: -; j_call: TRBJ2-2; v_call: TRBV19
cdr3_aa: CASGLVLGTGDNSPLHF; cdr3_nt: TGTGCTAGTGGTTTGGTTCTCGGGACAGGAGATAATTCACCCCTCCACTTT; clone_size: -; d_call: TRBD1; j_call: TRBJ1-6; v_call: TRBV12-5
cdr3_aa: CAWRGEVYNEQFF; cdr3_nt: TGTGCCTGGAGGGGGGAAGTCTACAATGAGCAGTTCTTC; clone_size: -; d_call: -; j_call: TRBJ2-1; v_call: TRBV30
cdr3_aa: CASRGGLAVGSYEQYF; cdr3_nt: TGTGCCAGCAGGGGAGGACTAGCGGTTGGCTCCTACGAGCAGTACTTC; clone_size: -; d_call: TRBD2; j_call: TRBJ2-7; v_call: TRBV28
cdr3_aa: CASSFYSNYEQYF; cdr3_nt: TGTGCCAGCAGTTTTTACTCGAACTACGAGCAGTACTTC; clone_size: once; d_call: -; j_call: TRBJ2-7; v_call: TRBV28
cdr3_aa: CASSQGTGSFTYEQYF; cdr3_nt: TGCGCCAGCAGCCAAGGAACAGGGTCATTTACCTACGAGCAGTACTTC; clone_size: -; d_call: -; j_call: TRBJ2-7; v_call: TRBV4-1
cdr3_aa: CASSLAAGTPDTQYF; cdr3_nt: TGTGCCAGCAGTTTAGCGGCGGGAACCCCAGATACGCAGTATTTT; clone_size: -; d_call: -; j_call: TRBJ2-3; v_call: TRBV11-2
cdr3_aa: CASSLAPSGGFNEQFF; cdr3_nt: TGTGCCAGCAGCTTAGCCCCTAGCGGGGGGTTCAATGAGCAGTTCTTC; clone_size: -; d_call: TRBD2; j_call: TRBJ2-1; v_call: TRBV7-6
cdr3_aa: CASSLGREAFEQYF; cdr3_nt: TGTGCCAGCAGCTTAGGGAGGGAGGCTTTCGAGCAGTACTTC; clone_size: -; d_call: -; j_call: TRBJ2-7; v_call: TRBV13
cdr3_aa: CASSLGQGLYGYTF; cdr3_nt: TGTGCCAGCAGCTTAGGACAGGGCCTCTATGGCTACACCTTC; clone_size: few; d_call: TRBD1; j_call: TRBJ1-2; v_call: TRBV6-5
cdr3_aa: CASSLVAGGEEQFF; cdr3_nt: TGCGCCAGCAGCTTGGTGGCAGGGGGCGAGGAGCAGTTCTTC; clone_size: -; d_call: TRBD1; j_call: TRBJ2-1; v_call: TRBV5-1
cdr3_aa: CASSARQAQIYEQYF; cdr3_nt: TGCGCCAGCAGTGCTCGACAGGCGCAAATCTACGAGCAGTACTTC; clone_size: -; d_call: -; j_call: TRBJ2-7; v_call: TRBV10-2
cdr3_aa: CASSLGEEKLFF; cdr3_nt: TGTGCCAGCAGCTTGGGAGAGGAAAAACTGTTTTTT; clone_size: once; d_call: -; j_call: TRBJ1-4; v_call: TRBV12-3/TRBV12-4